This TCR beta chain came from a study of vaccination and CD4 T cells after COVID-19. Specified treatment: 10-day PBMC culture with coronavirus spike peptide pools or control peptides (ViraFEST assay). On this clonotype: Its antigen remains unknown.

The ends lost 7 bases at V and 4 bases at J; junction bases unmatched: 14. The CDR3 length is 16 residues. Germline V gene data show CDR1 as MNHEY and CDR2 as SVGEGT. The study sequenced cultured CD4+ T cell DNA using the Oncomine TCR Beta short-read assay. After culture, CD4+ T cells served as the source for genomic DNA extraction. TCRdb re-called the PCR reads through MiXCR, storing one row per CDR3 protein. In the table there are about 7,400 distinct CDR3 sequences, 50% to 65% of which are singletons. The V call is TRBV6-2 or TRBV6-3, the J call TRBJ2-3; 7 positions match TRBD1. The receptor comes from a human donor who had recovered from COVID-19. Sequencing input: CD4+ T cells from blood, cultured in vitro. Here the CDR3 reads CASTGSWDSGSDTQYF. The CDR3 DNA reads TGTGCCAGCACCGGATCTTGGGACAGTGGATCAGATACGCAGTATTTT.